These 12 T cell receptor beta chains were sequenced from one sample in a study of cytomegalovirus exposure and HLA in healthy donors. The PCR had 60 Vbeta and 13 Jbeta primers. Measured with immunoSEQ multiplex PCR; TCRdb has only the in-frame clones, and not every one. The repertoire includes fewer than 250,000 clones, about four fifths of them detected once, and roughly 10% sits in the top ten. Sequenced: PBMCs. These receptors were obtained from a woman aged 50 to 60 in good health and CMV-seropositive.

DNA of the CDR3: TGTGCCAGCAGCCCAGGGCGGCGCGGTGAAAAACTGTTTTTT. It specifies CASSPGRRGEKLFF. V and J are TRBV11-2 and TRBJ1-4; a possible D gene is TRBD1 (5 bases). V lost 5 bases and J lost 7, with 14 bases in between. From germline, CDR1 is SGHAT and CDR2 FQNNGV. This CDR3 spans 14 amino acids.

The chain combines TRBV19 with TRBJ2-7, with 9 bases fitting TRBD1. This CDR3 is 15 amino acids long. CDR1 is LNHDA and CDR2 is SQIVND in the germline V gene (reference sequence). V was clipped by 5 bases and J by 4 bases; unmatched bases: 9. The chain's CDR3 is CASSVSTGGTYEQYF. As DNA, the CDR3 is TGTGCCAGTAGTGTTTCGACAGGGGGTACGTACGAGCAGTACTTC.

The chain has TRBV6-4 and TRBJ1-1, with TRBD1 identical over 11 bases. CDR1 and CDR2 from the germline V gene are MRHNA and SNTAGT. The ends lost 8 bases at V and 5 bases at J; junction bases unmatched: 7. This CDR3 spans 14 amino acids. CDR3 DNA: TGTGCCAGCGCCCCCGGGACAGGGGGGACTGAAGCTTTCTTT. Translation: CASAPGTGGTEAFF.

This chain uses TRBV11-2 with TRBJ1-6; D call uncertain. From germline, CDR1 is SGHAT and CDR2 FQNNGV. V lost 8 bases and J 5 bases, leaving 19 bases between the germline ends. The CDR3 covers 16 residues. Here the CDR3 DNA reads TGTGCCAGCGGAACCCTTTCGGCAGGAAATAATTCACCCCTCCACTTT. Translating it yields CASGTLSAGNNSPLHF.

This chain connects TRBV2 to TRBJ1-2, with TRBD1 as a possible D gene (6 bases). The CDR3 has 13 amino acids. From germline, CDR1 is SNHLY and CDR2 FYNNEI. V was cut by 1 base and J by 5 bases, with 8 bases left in between. CDR3 sequence reads: CASSEGQEYGYTF. The CDR3 bases are TGTGCCAGCAGTGAAGGACAGGAATATGGCTACACCTTC. The full variable domain, its missing parts supplied by reference TRBV2 and TRBJ1-2, is EPEVTQTPSHQVTQMGQEVILRCVPISNHLYFYWYRQILGQKVEFLVSFYNNEISEKSEIFDDQFSVERPDGSNFTLKIRSTKLEDSAMYFCASSEGQEYGYTFGSGTRLTVV.

V gene TRBV29-1 combines with J gene TRBJ2-3; 7 positions match TRBD2. CDR3 length: 15 residues. The germline gives CDR1 SQVTM, CDR2 ANQGSEA. The V segment lost 6 bases and the J segment 0 bases; nucleotides outside the gene matches: 9. The DNA of the CDR3 is TGCAGCGTCTTACTGGGACTATGGAGCACAGATACGCAGTATTTT. Translated: CSVLLGLWSTDTQYF.

This chain connects TRBV7-6 to TRBJ1-3; D ambiguous. The CDR3 contains 14 residues. With 5 bases removed from V and 0 bases from J, the gap between germline ends came to 8 bases. CDR1 is SGHVS, CDR2 FNYEAQ, per germline. The CDR3 protein is CASSQLSSGNTIYF. The CDR3 DNA is TGTGCCAGCAGCCAACTGAGCTCTGGAAACACCATATATTTT.

The chain has TRBV6-6 and TRBJ2-7, with 10 nucleotides matching TRBD1. V was pared by 5 bases and J by 9 bases, with 13 bases of the junction left unmatched. CDR1 and CDR2 (germline): MNHNY, SVGAGI (reference sequence). The CDR3 contains 15 residues. The CDR3 spells CASSAPGQGTSGQYF. As DNA, the CDR3 is TGTGCCAGCAGTGCTCCGGGACAGGGGACGTCTGGGCAGTACTTC.

The chain employs TRBV9 and TRBJ2-2, with D perhaps matching TRBD2 (6 bases). CDR1 is SGDLS, CDR2 YYNGEE, per germline. V lost 0 bases and J 3 bases, leaving 12 bases between the germline ends. The CDR3 length is 16 residues. As DNA, the CDR3 is TGTGCCAGCAGCGTAGAATTAGCGGCCCACACCGGGGAGCTGTTTTTT. Its protein is CASSVELAAHTGELFF.

The gene calls are TRBV7-7 and TRBJ1-1; TRBD1 might be the D (6 bases). The CDR3 totals 13 residues. Trimming cost V 1 base and J 5 bases, with 8 bases left between them. The germline gives CDR1 SSHAT, CDR2 FNYEAQ (reference sequence). The CDR3: CASSLERGTEAFF. CDR3 nucleotide sequence: TGTGCCAGCAGCTTAGAGAGGGGGACTGAAGCTTTCTTT.

V and J are TRBV21-1 and TRBJ2-1; no check of the table's D call, TRBD2, against the DNA was made. TRBV21-1 counts as a pseudogene. CDR3 length equals 15 residues. CDR3 DNA: TGTGCCAGCACCTTAGCGGGGAGGAGATACAATGAGCAGTTCTTC. The encoded protein is CASTLAGRRYNEQFF.

V is TRBV15 and J is TRBJ2-5; D not resolved. Per germline, CDR1 LNHNV and CDR2 YYDKDF (reference sequence). Trimming took 0 bases from V and 2 from J, leaving 4 bases between them. The length of the CDR3 is 13 residues. The CDR3 sequence is CATSRDQQETQYF. DNA for the CDR3: TGTGCCACCAGCAGAGATCAGCAAGAGACCCAGTACTTC.